This T cell receptor (beta chain) was identified during a study of blood T cells in healthy people across ages. This clonotype has at least ten counts. For the second PCR, which ran for about 7 to 11 cycles, a sample-barcoded 5' primer and a J-beta primer mix were used. Via MiXCR, TCRdb re-called the 5' RACE reads, giving one row per CDR3 protein. The table records roughly 1.7 million distinct CDR3 sequences, approximately 32% of them present only once. The clonotype originates from a woman aged 25-40 years in good health. The specimen was blood.

The chain's CDR3 is CAISESIGAGEEQFF. The CDR3 DNA is TGTGCCATCAGTGAGTCGATAGGAGCGGGAGAGGAGCAGTTCTTC. This chain connects TRBV10-3 to TRBJ2-1, with TRBD2 matching 8 bases. This CDR3 is 15 amino acids long. From germline, CDR1 is ENHRY and CDR2 SYGVKD. V lost 0 bases, J lost 10 bases, and 8 bases stayed unmatched.